This TCR beta chain was documented in a study of PD-1 blockade in classical Hodgkin lymphoma. Findings and caveats of the study: Patients who responded completely had about the same baseline diversity as newly diagnosed patients.

Turning to this clone: Its target is unknown.

Brentuximab vedotin exposure varied among the patients, all of whom had relapsed after autologous stem cell transplantation. Measured with immunoSEQ multiplex PCR; TCRdb has only the in-frame clones, and not every one. There are roughly 40,000 clones in the sample; around 87% occur only once, and roughly 9% lies in the top ten. V lost 6 bases to trimming and J lost 2 bases; unmatched junction nucleotides: 4. This CDR3 contains 15 residues. In germline, CDR1 is ENHRY, CDR2 SYGVKD. The source material was peripheral blood mononuclear cells (PBMCs), sampled at baseline. The origin of this receptor is a human donor with classical Hodgkin lymphoma. This chain connects TRBV10-3 to TRBJ2-3; TRBD2 matches 11 bases. CDR3 DNA sequence: TGTGCCATCAGGGGGACTAGCGGAATCACAGATACGCAGTATTTT. Amino acids: CAIRGTSGITDTQYF.